This T cell receptor (beta chain) was identified in a study of patients and donors after allogeneic stem cell transplantation. Using its own MiXCR run on the RT-PCR reads, TCRdb lists one record per CDR3 protein. The profile covers about 96,000 distinct CDR3 sequences, with roughly 48% appearing a single time and roughly 64% taken by the ten largest. Between the trimmed V and J ends, which lost 4 bases and 8 bases, there was a span of 14 bases. The CDR3 has 13 amino acids. Germline CDR1 and CDR2: MDHEN and SYDVKM. The chain couples TRBV28 to TRBJ1-1; the D is unclear. The sample was blood, either unsorted or a sorted T cell fraction (not recorded which). The TCR was taken from a human donor who was either an allogeneic HSCT recipient or a stem cell or donor lymphocyte infusion donor (not recorded which). It is not recorded whose cells these are; they may come from a transplant donor. In nucleotides, the CDR3 is TGTGCCAGCAGTTCCGTAGGGAGGTCCGAAGCTTTCTTT. It yields the protein CASSSVGRSEAFF.